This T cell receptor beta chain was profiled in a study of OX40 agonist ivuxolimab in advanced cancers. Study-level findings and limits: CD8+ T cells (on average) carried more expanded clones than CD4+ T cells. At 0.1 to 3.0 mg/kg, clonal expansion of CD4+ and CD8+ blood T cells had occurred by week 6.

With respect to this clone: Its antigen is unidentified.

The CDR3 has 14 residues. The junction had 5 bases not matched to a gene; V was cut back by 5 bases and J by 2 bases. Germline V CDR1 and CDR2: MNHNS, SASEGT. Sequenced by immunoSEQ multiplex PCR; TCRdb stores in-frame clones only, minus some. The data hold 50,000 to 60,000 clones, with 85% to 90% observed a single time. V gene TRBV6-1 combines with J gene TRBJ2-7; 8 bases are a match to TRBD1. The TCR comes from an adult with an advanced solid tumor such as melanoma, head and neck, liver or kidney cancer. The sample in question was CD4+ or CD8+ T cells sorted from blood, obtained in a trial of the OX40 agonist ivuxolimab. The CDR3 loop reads CASSTRDRPYEQYF. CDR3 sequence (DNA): TGTGCCAGCAGTACCCGGGACAGGCCCTACGAGCAGTACTTC.